A selection of T cell receptor beta chains follows, all from one sample in a study of blood T cell repertoires in COVID-19. Assay used: immunoSEQ multiplex PCR; TCRdb lists only in-frame clones, some missing. The profile shows some 64,000 clones, about 88% of them singletons. What was sequenced was peripheral blood. Receptor source: an older man with acute or convalescent COVID-19. Both conserved end residues are part of each CDR3. The order of the fields is clone size, D gene, V gene, J gene, CDR3 DNA, CDR3 protein. D genes are given only for firm matches. Clone size is shown for a subset of rows, as once, few, many or a class of expanded clone.

clone_size: -
d_call: -
v_call: TRBV6-5
j_call: TRBJ2-5
cdr3_nt: TGTGCCAGCAGTTACAACACCCAAGAGACCCAGTACTTC
cdr3_aa: CASSYNTQETQYF

clone_size: -
d_call: -
v_call: TRBV3-1/TRBV3-2
j_call: TRBJ1-6
cdr3_nt: TGTGCCAGCAGCCAAGATTTTCCAGGCCGGGGGAATTCACCCCTCCACTTT
cdr3_aa: CASSQDFPGRGNSPLHF

clone_size: -
d_call: -
v_call: TRBV7-2
j_call: TRBJ1-6
cdr3_nt: TGTGCCAGCAGCTTGAGGACACCGGAAAATTCACCCCTCCACTTT
cdr3_aa: CASSLRTPENSPLHF

clone_size: -
d_call: -
v_call: TRBV6-5
j_call: TRBJ1-5
cdr3_nt: TGTGCCAGCACCGAGGGTACTCATGGCAATCAGCCCCAGCATTTT
cdr3_aa: CASTEGTHGNQPQHF

clone_size: -
d_call: -
v_call: TRBV5-6
j_call: TRBJ1-6
cdr3_nt: TGTGCCAGCAGCTTGGGGACAGTTAATTCACCCCTCCACTTT
cdr3_aa: CASSLGTVNSPLHF

clone_size: -
d_call: -
v_call: TRBV25-1
j_call: TRBJ1-4
cdr3_nt: TGTGCCAGCAGTGACGGGGGGGCGGGCGAAAAACTGTTTTTT
cdr3_aa: CASSDGGAGEKLFF

clone_size: once
d_call: TRBD2
v_call: TRBV2
j_call: TRBJ2-3
cdr3_nt: TGTGCCAGCAGTGAACAGGGCGGGGGGGTTGCAGATACGCAGTATTTT
cdr3_aa: CASSEQGGGVADTQYF

clone_size: -
d_call: TRBD1
v_call: TRBV30
j_call: TRBJ1-2
cdr3_nt: TGTGCCTGGAGTCCCTGGGACCTCATCGACAGGGGCCAGGGCTATGGCTACACCTTC
cdr3_aa: CAWSPWDLIDRGQGYGYTF

clone_size: -
d_call: TRBD1
v_call: TRBV27
j_call: TRBJ2-7
cdr3_nt: TGTGCCAGCAGTTGGGGACAGGGCCTGGCCGAGCAGTACTTC
cdr3_aa: CASSWGQGLAEQYF

clone_size: -
d_call: TRBD1
v_call: TRBV5-1
j_call: TRBJ1-4
cdr3_nt: TGCGCCAGCAGCCCCAGACAGGGGTTAAGGGAAAAACTGTTTTTT
cdr3_aa: CASSPRQGLREKLFF

clone_size: once
d_call: TRBD1
v_call: TRBV10-3
j_call: TRBJ1-4
cdr3_nt: TGTGCCATCAGTGAAGGGACAGGGGATTCAGAAAAACTGTTTTTT
cdr3_aa: CAISEGTGDSEKLFF

clone_size: -
d_call: -
v_call: TRBV4-1
j_call: TRBJ1-5
cdr3_nt: TGCGCCAGCAGCCACTTTAGCAATCAGCCCCAGCATTTT
cdr3_aa: CASSHFSNQPQHF

clone_size: -
d_call: TRBD2
v_call: TRBV19
j_call: TRBJ2-7
cdr3_nt: TGTGCCAGTAGTTTGGGCGGGGGGCGCGACGAGCAGTACTTC
cdr3_aa: CASSLGGGRDEQYF

clone_size: -
d_call: TRBD1
v_call: TRBV4-1
j_call: TRBJ2-1
cdr3_nt: TGCGCCAGCAGCCAGGGACAGGGTAAGACCTACAATGAGCAGTTCTTC
cdr3_aa: CASSQGQGKTYNEQFF

clone_size: -
d_call: -
v_call: TRBV5-1
j_call: TRBJ2-1
cdr3_nt: TGCGCCAGCAGCTTGGGGCAGGGTAGCAATGAGCAGTTCTTC
cdr3_aa: CASSLGQGSNEQFF

clone_size: once
d_call: -
v_call: TRBV2
j_call: TRBJ1-1
cdr3_nt: TGTGCCAGCAGCTTCTGGACAGCCTCGAACACTGAAGCTTTCTTT
cdr3_aa: CASSFWTASNTEAFF

clone_size: -
d_call: TRBD1
v_call: TRBV15
j_call: TRBJ2-2
cdr3_nt: TGTGCCATCAATCGAGAAGACAGGGGGATCTTGAACACCGGGGAGCTGTTTTTT
cdr3_aa: CAINREDRGILNTGELFF

clone_size: once
d_call: -
v_call: TRBV21-1
j_call: TRBJ2-7
cdr3_nt: TGTGCCAGCAACCGGGGGGGGCGGGGCCTATCCTACGAGCAGTACTTC
cdr3_aa: CASNRGGRGLSYEQYF

clone_size: -
d_call: -
v_call: TRBV11-3
j_call: TRBJ2-2
cdr3_nt: TGTGCCAGCAGCTTACAGGGGCCCGGGGAGCTGTTTTTT
cdr3_aa: CASSLQGPGELFF

clone_size: -
d_call: TRBD1
v_call: TRBV18
j_call: TRBJ2-1
cdr3_nt: TGTGCCAGCTCCCCCGACAGGGCGCTCTACAATGAGCAGTTCTTC
cdr3_aa: CASSPDRALYNEQFF